Shown below are 28 T cell receptor beta chains from a single sample sequenced in a study of shared clonotypes between healthy human individuals. This table comes from immunoSEQ multiplex PCR, and its TCRdb copy is limited to in-frame clones, with some not included. The sample shows 1 million to 1.2 million clones, approximately 80% of them seen only once. Source material: memory CD4+ T cells from PBMCs. Specified subset: CD45RA-negative fraction. The receptors were sampled from a man younger than 35 in good health. Some clones in this sample may be carry-over from other donors' samples.

This clone was found once. The chain recombines TRBV18 with TRBJ1-1; D is unclear. Germline V gene data show CDR1 as KGHSH and CDR2 as LQKENI. The CDR3 spans 12 residues. V gave up 3 bases and J gave up 9 bases, with 11 bases separating them. As DNA, the CDR3 is TGTGCCAGCTCACCCGGGGAAGGAAAAGCTTTCTTT. Protein product: CASSPGEGKAFF.

The chain is built from TRBV7-9 and TRBJ2-7, with TRBD1 identical over 10 bases. The CDR3 has 15 residues. Germline V lookup: CDR1 SEHNR, CDR2 FQNEAQ (reference sequence). After removal of 5 bases from V and 3 bases from J, the junction contained 7 bases not matched to a gene. This CDR3 is CASSPGQGGSYEQYF. As DNA, the CDR3 is TGTGCCAGCAGCCCCGGACAGGGGGGGAGCTACGAGCAGTACTTC.

The V and J genes are TRBV2 and TRBJ1-1, with 8 bases that match TRBD1. The CDR3 consists of 12 residues. The V gene's germline CDR1 is SNHLY and CDR2 FYNNEI. V lost 6 bases, J lost 6 bases, and 3 bases stayed unmatched. CDR3 protein: CASSLQGAEAFF. The CDR3, as DNA: TGTGCCAGCAGCCTACAGGGGGCTGAAGCTTTCTTT.

This chain's CDR3 is CASSLSSGSFTGELFF. DNA for the CDR3: TGTGCCAGCAGCTTATCCAGCGGGAGTTTCACCGGGGAGCTGTTTTTT. The chain carries TRBV11-2 and TRBJ2-2; 8 bases align to TRBD2. This CDR3 comprises 16 residues. V lost 2 bases, J lost 4 bases, and 6 bases stayed unmatched. CDR1 SGHAT and CDR2 FQNNGV come from the germline V gene.

This clone appeared once. The chain combines TRBV7-7 with TRBJ2-1; tentative D call: TRBD2 (6 bases). The CDR3 consists of 14 residues. From germline, CDR1 is SSHAT and CDR2 FNYEAQ (reference sequence). Deletions cut 1 base from V and 5 bases from J, with 9 bases between. The CDR3 loop is CASSLGTTDNEQFF. As DNA, the CDR3 is TGTGCCAGCAGCTTAGGGACTACAGACAATGAGCAGTTCTTC.

A note on this clone: Being one base from a much bigger clone, this may be a read error. The chain has TRBV5-6 and TRBJ2-3, with TRBD2 identical over 11 bases. The CDR3 covers 15 residues. Unmatched junction bases numbered 2, after V lost 4 bases and J lost 1 base. Germline CDR1 and CDR2: SGHDT and YYEEEE. The DNA for the CDR3 is TGTGCCAGCAGCCCACTAGCGGGAGGCACAGATACGCAGTATTTT. Its protein product is CASSPLAGGTDTQYF.

A few counts support this clone. The V call is TRBV9, the J call TRBJ1-5; possibly TRBD1 for D (5 bases). Trimming cost V 3 bases and J 3 bases, with 13 bases left between them. Germline V gene lookup returns CDR1 SGDLS and CDR2 YYNGEE. The CDR3 sequence is 15 residues long. Written as DNA, the CDR3 is TGTGCCAGCAGCGAGACGGGGGTCTTCAATCAGCCCCAGCATTTT. It translates to CASSETGVFNQPQHF.

The genes are TRBV7-9 and TRBJ1-1; D not certain. The CDR3 is made up of 12 amino acids. Germline values: CDR1 SEHNR, CDR2 FQNEAQ (reference sequence). The germline V and J ends were trimmed by 3 bases and 3 bases, with 5 bases remaining between them. For the CDR3, the DNA is TGTGCCAGCAGCTTCTTAGACACTGAAGCTTTCTTT. Translation gives CASSFLDTEAFF.

The chain has TRBV28 and TRBJ2-5; 9 nucleotides match TRBD1. The V segment lost 6 bases and the J segment 1 base; nucleotides outside the gene matches: 6. Germline values: CDR1 MDHEN, CDR2 SYDVKM. The CDR3 sequence is 15 residues long. As DNA, the CDR3 is TGTGCCAGCAGGGCCCGGACAGGGGTCCAAGAGACCCAGTACTTC. It yields the protein CASRARTGVQETQYF.

V and J are TRBV11-3 and TRBJ2-5; TRBD2 is a possible D gene (5 bases). From germline, CDR1 is SGHNT and CDR2 YENEEA. This CDR3 is 14 amino acids long. The V gene lost 5 bases and the J gene lost 0 bases, with 10 bases spanning the gap. The CDR3 protein is CASSVGEHQETQYF. The CDR3 DNA follows: TGTGCCAGCAGCGTCGGGGAGCACCAAGAGACCCAGTACTTC.

The chain combines TRBV4-2 with TRBJ1-5; 9 bases align to TRBD1. The length of the CDR3 is 14 residues. The germline V gene has CDR1 LGHNA and CDR2 YNFKEQ. The trim removed 2 bases at V and 6 bases at J, leaving 2 bases unmatched. As DNA, the CDR3 is TGTGCCAGCAGCCAAAGGACAGGGGTTCAGCCCCAGCATTTT. Translated, it gives CASSQRTGVQPQHF.

This clone was seen more than once but under ten times. The rearrangement joins TRBV28 to TRBJ1-2, with a possible D match to TRBD1 (5 bases). Looked up from germline, CDR1 is MDHEN and CDR2 is SYDVKM. V was pared by 2 bases and J by 6 bases, with 10 bases between. This CDR3 contains 13 residues. CDR3 region: CASSLVGGNGYTF. In DNA, the CDR3 is TGTGCCAGCAGTTTAGTGGGGGGAAATGGCTACACCTTC.

This clone was detected a few times. The rearrangement joins TRBV11-3 to TRBJ2-1, with TRBD1 matching over 11 bases. Germline V gene data show CDR1 as SGHNT and CDR2 as YENEEA. The trim removed 5 bases at V and 5 bases at J, leaving 8 bases unmatched. This CDR3 spans 16 amino acids. The CDR3 DNA reads as TGTGCCAGCAGCCCCGGACCGGGACAGGGGGACAATGAGCAGTTCTTC. Protein product: CASSPGPGQGDNEQFF. The full variable domain, completed using reference TRBV11-3 and TRBJ2-1, is EAGVVQSPRYKIIEKKQPVAFWCNPISGHNTLYWYLQNLGQGPELLIRYENEEAVDDSQLPKDRFSAERLKGVDSTLKIQPAELGDSAVYLCASSPGPGQGDNEQFFGPGTRLTVL.

The gene calls are TRBV19 and TRBJ1-3; possibly TRBD1 for D (6 bases). V lost 7 bases, J lost 7 bases, and 17 bases lay in between. This CDR3 is 14 amino acids long. The germline V gene has CDR1 LNHDA and CDR2 SQIVND (reference sequence). Written as DNA, the CDR3 is TGTGCCAGTACCGAACAGGGTTTTTGGAACACCATATATTTT. Translation: CASTEQGFWNTIYF.

As for this clone: Other DNA sequences of this sample code for an identical CDR3. The genes are TRBV6-1 and TRBJ1-5; D is uncertain. The CDR3 sequence is 13 residues long. Germline CDR1 reads MNHNS; CDR2 reads SASEGT. Between the trimmed V and J ends, which lost 1 base and 3 bases, there was a span of 4 bases. As DNA, the CDR3 is TGTGCCAGCAGTGAAGTTGCCAATCAGCCCCAGCATTTT. Protein product: CASSEVANQPQHF.

The CDR3 DNA sequence: TGTGCCAGCAGCCAACTAGGGGTAAGCTACAATGAGCAGTTCTTC. Its protein product is CASSQLGVSYNEQFF. The rearrangement joins TRBV9 to TRBJ2-1; the D gene could be TRBD1 or TRBD2 (5 bases each). The CDR3 sequence is 15 residues long. V was clipped by 4 bases and J by 3 bases, with 14 bases between them. Per germline, CDR1 SGDLS and CDR2 YYNGEE.

V usage is TRBV28 and J usage is TRBJ2-3; D gene ambiguous. In germline, CDR1 is MDHEN, CDR2 SYDVKM. Trimming stripped 7 bases from V and 0 bases from J, with 8 bases between. The CDR3 is 13 amino acids. Written as DNA, the CDR3 is TGTGCCAGCACCCTGGCAAGCACAGATACGCAGTATTTT. Its protein is CASTLASTDTQYF.

Worth noting for this clone: The sample has other DNA sequences that encode this CDR3 too. V usage is TRBV18 and J usage is TRBJ2-5; D perhaps matches TRBD2 (6 bases). Germline V CDR1 and CDR2: KGHSH, LQKENI. The CDR3 has 15 amino acids. The V gene lost 0 bases and the J gene lost 2 bases, with 10 bases spanning the gap. CDR3 nucleotides: TGTGCCAGCTCACCACCTAGCGGTCAACAAGAGACCCAGTACTTC. Amino acids: CASSPPSGQQETQYF.

There are a few counts of this clone. The chain joins TRBV7-8 to TRBJ2-7, with a tentative D call TRBD1 (6 bases). Germline V gene lookup returns CDR1 SGHVS and CDR2 FQNEAQ. V lost 5 bases and J lost 1, with 9 bases in between. The CDR3 is 13 amino acids. CDR3 nucleotide sequence: TGTGCCAGCAGCGTGGACAGTTCCTACGAGCAGTACTTC. Its protein is CASSVDSSYEQYF.

This clone is a singleton in its sample. The chain has TRBV7-9 and TRBJ2-3; D gene unclear. The CDR3 consists of 13 residues. Germline CDR1 SEHNR, CDR2 FQNEAQ (reference sequence). V lost 5 bases to trimming and J lost 1 base, with 7 bases between them. The CDR3 nucleotides read TGTGCCAGCAGCCAGGTGGGCACAGATACGCAGTATTTT. Amino acid sequence: CASSQVGTDTQYF. Combining the CDR3 with reference TRBV7-9 and TRBJ2-3 gives the whole variable domain DTGVSQNPRHKITKRGQNVTFRCDPISEHNRLYWYRQTLGQGPEFLTYFQNEAQLEKSRLLSDRFSAERPKGSFSTLEIQRTEQGDSAMYLCASSQVGTDTQYFGPGTRLTVL.

The chain employs TRBV2 and TRBJ2-2; D is possibly TRBD1 (5 bases). The germline gives CDR1 SNHLY, CDR2 FYNNEI. The V and J ends lost 7 bases and 2 bases respectively, with 11 bases between them. The length of the CDR3 is 14 residues. The CDR3 reads CASMRTPNTGELFF. In nucleotides, the CDR3 is TGTGCCAGCATGAGGACACCTAACACCGGGGAGCTGTTTTTT. The entire variable domain, with the rest obtained from reference TRBV2 and TRBJ2-2, is as follows: EPEVTQTPSHQVTQMGQEVILRCVPISNHLYFYWYRQILGQKVEFLVSFYNNEISEKSEIFDDQFSVERPDGSNFTLKIRSTKLEDSAMYFCASMRTPNTGELFFGEGSRLTVL.

The chain has TRBV4-2 and TRBJ2-1; D not resolved. Germline lookup yields CDR1 LGHNA and CDR2 YNFKEQ. V lost 4 bases, J lost 7 bases, and 11 bases lay in between. CDR3 size: 13 residues. CDR3 loop: CASSPPQKNEQFF. CDR3 nucleotides: TGTGCCAGCAGCCCGCCTCAAAAGAATGAGCAGTTCTTC.

The V call is TRBV5-1, the J call TRBJ1-4, with unresolved D. CDR3 length: 15 residues. V lost 0 bases and J lost 6, with 12 bases in between. Germline V gene sequence: CDR1 SGHRS, CDR2 YFSETQ. The CDR3 spells CASSLDNGGHEKLFF. The CDR3 bases are TGCGCCAGCAGCTTGGACAACGGTGGACATGAAAAACTGTTTTTT.

The chain recombines TRBV5-6 with TRBJ2-1; TRBD1 agrees at 7 bases. CDR3 length equals 15 residues. The J segment lost 5 bases and the V segment lost 3 bases, leaving 8 bases of the junction unmatched. The germline CDR1 and CDR2 sequences are SGHDT and YYEEEE. In DNA, the CDR3 is TGTGCCAGCAGCTCCCTTGGGGGACAGCACAATGAGCAGTTCTTC. It is translated as CASSSLGGQHNEQFF.

The sample holds a few counts of this clone. The same CDR3 also results from other DNA sequences found in this sample. The CDR3 sequence is CASSGTSGRSYEQYF. The CDR3 DNA follows: TGTGCCAGCAGCGGGACTAGCGGGAGGAGCTACGAGCAGTACTTC. The J gene is TRBJ2-7, the V gene TRBV7-2, with TRBD2 matching over 15 bases. The CDR3 totals 15 residues. Germline V gene data show CDR1 as SGHTA and CDR2 as FQGNSA. J lost 3 bases, V lost 5 bases, and 2 bases had no gene match.

The table lists this clone with many counts. This sample also contains other DNA sequences that code for the same CDR3. The rearrangement uses TRBV28 and TRBJ1-1, with no clear D. Germline-derived CDR1 and CDR2 are MDHEN and SYDVKM. Trimming removed 10 bases from V and 1 base from J, with 13 bases in between. The CDR3 is 13 residues long. The CDR3 is CATLPGGNTEAFF. The CDR3 DNA reads TGTGCCACCTTACCTGGAGGGAACACTGAAGCTTTCTTT. Variable domain in full (rest from reference TRBV28 and TRBJ1-1): DVKVTQSSRYLVKRTGEKVFLECVQDMDHENMFWYRQDPGLGLRLIYFSYDVKMKEKGDIPEGYSVSREKKERFSLILESASTNQTSMYLCATLPGGNTEAFFGQGTRLTVV.

Of note for this clone: Germline and junction disagree at one end, which may indicate a read error. The gene calls are TRBV4-1 and TRBJ2-2; 10 bases are shared with TRBD2. Germline loops: CDR1 MGHRA, CDR2 YSYEKL. The CDR3 is 17 residues long. CDR3 sequence (DNA): TGCGTCAGCAGCCAAATAGGGACTAGCGCGAACACCGGGGAGCTGTTTTTT. Encoded protein: CVSSQIGTSANTGELFF.

The chain uses TRBV2 and TRBJ2-7; 10 bases are shared with TRBD1. The CDR3 contains 13 residues. Germline V CDR1 and CDR2: SNHLY, FYNNEI. V lost 7 bases and J lost 6; bases outside the gene matches: 6. The CDR3 DNA sequence: TGTGCCAGCACCGGGGACAGGGGATCCGAGCAGTACTTC. Protein product: CASTGDRGSEQYF.